The rows below give T cell receptor beta chains drawn from one sample of a study of shared clonotypes between healthy human individuals. Some clones are missing from TCRdb's copy, which holds only in-frame ones; the method was immunoSEQ multiplex PCR. The sample comprises around 2.3 million clones, approximately 96% of which are singletons, and more than 0.1% rests with the top ten. The sequenced material came from naive CD4+ T cells sorted from blood. The receptors here all came from a man younger than 35 in good health. Each CDR3 is given with its conserved first and last residue. Fields, in order: D gene, V gene, J gene, CDR3 DNA, CDR3 protein. The D gene is left open where the match is weak.

D: NA; V: TRBV16; J: TRBJ1-1; DNA: TGTGCCAGCAGCCAATCGAGGGTTTGGGGGGCTGAAGCTTTCTTT; CDR3: CASSQSRVWGAEAFF
D: TRBD2; V: TRBV4-1; J: TRBJ2-7; DNA: TGCGCCAGCAGCCCACTAGCGGGAGGCGAGCAGTACTTC; CDR3: CASSPLAGGEQYF
D: NA; V: TRBV4-2; J: TRBJ1-6; DNA: TGTGCCAGCAGCCAAGCCGCAGACTCCTATAATTCACCCCTCCACTTT; CDR3: CASSQAADSYNSPLHF
D: NA; V: TRBV9; J: TRBJ1-2; DNA: TGTGCCAGCAGCGCCGCGGATGGAAACCTCTATGGCTACACCTTC; CDR3: CASSAADGNLYGYTF
D: NA; V: TRBV5-4; J: TRBJ2-6; DNA: TGTGCCAGCAGCTTGGGGGGACGTCGCTCTGGGGCCAACGTCCTGACTTTC; CDR3: CASSLGGRRSGANVLTF
D: NA; V: TRBV6-5; J: TRBJ1-1; DNA: TGTGCCAGCAGTTACGGACGGATCACTGAAGCTTTCTTT; CDR3: CASSYGRITEAFF
D: NA; V: TRBV30; J: TRBJ2-2; DNA: TGTGCCTGGAGTGGGGACTGGGTCACCGGGGAGCTGTTTTTT; CDR3: CAWSGDWVTGELFF
D: TRBD2; V: TRBV2; J: TRBJ2-1; DNA: TGTGCCAGCAGTTCACTAGCGGGGGGGCAGAATGAGCAGTTCTTC; CDR3: CASSSLAGGQNEQFF
D: TRBD1; V: TRBV9; J: TRBJ1-1; DNA: TGTGCCAGCAGCCCCCACAGGGGGCGGGGGACTGAAGCTTTCTTT; CDR3: CASSPHRGRGTEAFF
D: NA; V: TRBV29-1; J: TRBJ2-2; DNA: TGCAGCGTTATTAGCCCAGCCGGTACCGGGGAGCTGTTTTTT; CDR3: CSVISPAGTGELFF
D: NA; V: TRBV7-9; J: TRBJ2-7; DNA: TGTGCCAGCAGCGCCTACAACAGGGTTAGCAACGAGCAGTACTTC; CDR3: CASSAYNRVSNEQYF
D: TRBD1; V: TRBV18; J: TRBJ1-1; DNA: TGTGCCAGCTCCCTTGGACAGGAGCTAGGGAACACTGAAGCTTTCTTT; CDR3: CASSLGQELGNTEAFF
D: TRBD1; V: TRBV29-1; J: TRBJ2-5; DNA: TGCAGCCTTAAATCCGGGACAGGAGGCTGGGAGACCCAGTACTTC; CDR3: CSLKSGTGGWETQYF
D: TRBD1; V: TRBV10-1; J: TRBJ2-1; DNA: TGCGCCAGCAGTGAGCCCGGACAGGGACTCAATGAGCAGTTCTTC; CDR3: CASSEPGQGLNEQFF
D: NA; V: TRBV5-6; J: TRBJ2-7; DNA: TGTGCCAGCAGCTTTCTTCACTACGAGCAGTACTTC; CDR3: CASSFLHYEQYF
D: NA; V: TRBV2; J: TRBJ1-2; DNA: TGTGCCAGTGGGGAGGGCCCGGGGTATGGCTACACCTTC; CDR3: CASGEGPGYGYTF
D: TRBD1; V: TRBV25-1; J: TRBJ1-2; DNA: TGTGCCAGCAGTGCGACAGGGACTGGCTACACCTTC; CDR3: CASSATGTGYTF